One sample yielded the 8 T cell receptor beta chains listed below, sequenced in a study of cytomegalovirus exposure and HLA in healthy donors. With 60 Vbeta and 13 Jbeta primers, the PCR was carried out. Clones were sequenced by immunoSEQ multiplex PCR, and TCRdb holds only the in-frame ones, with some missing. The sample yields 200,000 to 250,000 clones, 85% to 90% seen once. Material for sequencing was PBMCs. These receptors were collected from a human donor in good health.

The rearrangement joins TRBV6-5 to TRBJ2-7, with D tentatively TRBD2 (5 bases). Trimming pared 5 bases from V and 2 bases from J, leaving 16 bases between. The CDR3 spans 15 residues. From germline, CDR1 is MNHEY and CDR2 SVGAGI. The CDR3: CASSKTSSGAYEQYF. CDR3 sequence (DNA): TGTGCCAGCAGTAAGACATCAAGCGGCGCCTACGAGCAGTACTTC.

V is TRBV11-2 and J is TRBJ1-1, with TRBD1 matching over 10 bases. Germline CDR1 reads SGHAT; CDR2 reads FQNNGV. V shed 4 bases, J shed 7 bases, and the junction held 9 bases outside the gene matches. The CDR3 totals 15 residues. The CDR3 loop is CASSSPGDRGGEAFF. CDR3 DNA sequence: TGTGCCAGCAGCTCCCCTGGGGACAGGGGCGGTGAAGCTTTCTTT.

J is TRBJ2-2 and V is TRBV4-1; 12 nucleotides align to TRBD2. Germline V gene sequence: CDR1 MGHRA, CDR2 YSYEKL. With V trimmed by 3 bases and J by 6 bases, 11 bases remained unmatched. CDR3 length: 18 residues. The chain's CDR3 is CASSHLKGLAGQPGELFF. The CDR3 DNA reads TGCGCCAGCAGCCACCTCAAGGGACTAGCGGGTCAGCCCGGGGAGCTGTTTTTT.

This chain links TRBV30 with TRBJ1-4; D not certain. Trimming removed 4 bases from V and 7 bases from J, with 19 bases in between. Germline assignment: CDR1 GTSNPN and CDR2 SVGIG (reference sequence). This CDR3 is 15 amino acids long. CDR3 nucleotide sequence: TGTGCCTGGACCCCTCGTCGGTCGGGGTCTGAAAAACTGTTTTTT. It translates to CAWTPRRSGSEKLFF.

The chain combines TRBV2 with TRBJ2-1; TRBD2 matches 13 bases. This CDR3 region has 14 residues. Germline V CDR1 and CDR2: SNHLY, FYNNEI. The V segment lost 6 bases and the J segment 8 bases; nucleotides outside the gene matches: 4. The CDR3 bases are TGTGCCAGCAGCCGCGGACTAGCGGGAGATGAGCAGTTCTTC. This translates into CASSRGLAGDEQFF.

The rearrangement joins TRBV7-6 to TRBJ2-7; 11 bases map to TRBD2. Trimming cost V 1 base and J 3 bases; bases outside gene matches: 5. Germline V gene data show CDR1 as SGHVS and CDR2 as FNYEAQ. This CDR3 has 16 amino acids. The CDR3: CASSLGLAGGLYEQYF. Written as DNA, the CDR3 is TGTGCCAGCAGCTTAGGTCTAGCGGGAGGCCTCTACGAGCAGTACTTC.

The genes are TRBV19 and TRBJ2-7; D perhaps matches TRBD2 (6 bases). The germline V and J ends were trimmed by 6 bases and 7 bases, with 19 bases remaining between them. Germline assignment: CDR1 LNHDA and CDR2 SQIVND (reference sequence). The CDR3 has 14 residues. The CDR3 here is CASRETSPTLEQYF. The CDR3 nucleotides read TGTGCCAGTAGAGAAACTAGCCCGACCTTGGAGCAGTACTTC.

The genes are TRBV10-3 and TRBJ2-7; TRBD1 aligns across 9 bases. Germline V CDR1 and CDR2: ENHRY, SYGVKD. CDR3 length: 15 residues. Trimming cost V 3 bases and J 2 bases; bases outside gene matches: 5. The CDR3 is CAISDRDRDAYEQYF. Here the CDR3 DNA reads TGTGCCATCAGTGACCGGGACAGGGACGCCTACGAGCAGTACTTC.